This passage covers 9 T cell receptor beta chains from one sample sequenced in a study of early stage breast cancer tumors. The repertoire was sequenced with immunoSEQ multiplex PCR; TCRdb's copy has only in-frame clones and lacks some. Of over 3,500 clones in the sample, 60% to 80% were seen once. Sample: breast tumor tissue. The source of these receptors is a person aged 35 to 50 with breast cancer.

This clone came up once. DNA for the CDR3: TGTGCCATCAGTGTGTCAAGGGGGTCGGCTAGCGGGAGCTACAATGAGCAGTTCTTC. It translates to CAISVSRGSASGSYNEQFF. The chain is built from TRBV10-3 and TRBJ2-1, with TRBD2 matching 10 bases. The CDR3 covers 19 residues. Germline V gene data show CDR1 as ENHRY and CDR2 as SYGVKD. V trimming: 4 bases; J trimming: 3 bases; junction bases outside the gene matches: 15.

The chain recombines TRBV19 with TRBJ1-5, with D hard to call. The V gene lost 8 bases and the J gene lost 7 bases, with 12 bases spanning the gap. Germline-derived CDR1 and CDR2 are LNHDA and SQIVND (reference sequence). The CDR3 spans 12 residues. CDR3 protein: CASGPLDQPQHF. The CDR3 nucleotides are TGTGCCAGTGGGCCCCTTGACCAGCCCCAGCATTTT.

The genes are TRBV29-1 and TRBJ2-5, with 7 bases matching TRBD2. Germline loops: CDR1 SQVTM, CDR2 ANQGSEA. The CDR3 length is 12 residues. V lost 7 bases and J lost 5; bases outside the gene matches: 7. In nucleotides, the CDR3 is TGCAGCGCGGGGGGAGTTAGGGAGACCCAGTACTTC. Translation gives CSAGGVRETQYF.

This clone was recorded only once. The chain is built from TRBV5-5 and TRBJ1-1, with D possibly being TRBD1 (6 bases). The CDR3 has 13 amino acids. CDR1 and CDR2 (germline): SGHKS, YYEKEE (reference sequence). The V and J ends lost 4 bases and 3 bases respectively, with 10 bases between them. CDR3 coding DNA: TGTGCCAGCAGCCCCAGGGGAGACACTGAAGCTTTCTTT. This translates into CASSPRGDTEAFF. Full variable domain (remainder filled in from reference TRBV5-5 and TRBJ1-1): DAGVTQSPTHLIKTRGQQVTLRCSPISGHKSVSWYQQVLGQGPQFIFQYYEKEERGRGNFPDRFSARQFPNYSSELNVNALLLGDSALYLCASSPRGDTEAFFGQGTRLTVV.

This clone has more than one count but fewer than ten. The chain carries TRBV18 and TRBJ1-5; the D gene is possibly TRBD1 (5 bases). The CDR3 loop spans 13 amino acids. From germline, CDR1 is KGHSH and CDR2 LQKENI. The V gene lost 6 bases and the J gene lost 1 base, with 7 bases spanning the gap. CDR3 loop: CASSWDSNQPQHF. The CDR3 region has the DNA TGTGCCAGCTCGTGGGACAGCAATCAGCCCCAGCATTTT.

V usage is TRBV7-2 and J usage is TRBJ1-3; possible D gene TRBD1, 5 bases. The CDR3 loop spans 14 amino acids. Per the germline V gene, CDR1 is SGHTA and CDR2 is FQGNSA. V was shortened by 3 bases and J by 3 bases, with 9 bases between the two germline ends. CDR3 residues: CASSFGGDGNTIYF. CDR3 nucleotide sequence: TGTGCCAGCAGCTTCGGGGGGGATGGAAACACCATATATTTT.

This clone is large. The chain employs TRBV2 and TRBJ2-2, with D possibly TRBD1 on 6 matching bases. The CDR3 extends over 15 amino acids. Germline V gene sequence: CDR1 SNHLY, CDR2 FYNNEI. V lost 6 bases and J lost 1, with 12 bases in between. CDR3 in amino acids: CASRGQLLNTGELFF. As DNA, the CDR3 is TGTGCCAGCAGAGGACAGCTCTTGAACACCGGGGAGCTGTTTTTT.

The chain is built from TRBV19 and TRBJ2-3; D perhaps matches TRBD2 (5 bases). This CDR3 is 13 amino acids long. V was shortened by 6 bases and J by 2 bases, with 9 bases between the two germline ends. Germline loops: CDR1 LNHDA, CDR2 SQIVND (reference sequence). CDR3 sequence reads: CASRPLDTDTQYF. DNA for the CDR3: TGTGCCAGTAGGCCACTAGACACAGATACGCAGTATTTT.

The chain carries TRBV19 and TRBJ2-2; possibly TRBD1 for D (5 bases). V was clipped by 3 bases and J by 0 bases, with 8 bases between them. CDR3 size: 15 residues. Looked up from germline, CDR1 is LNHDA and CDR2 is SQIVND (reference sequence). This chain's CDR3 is CASSIQGTNTGELFF. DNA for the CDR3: TGTGCCAGTAGTATTCAGGGCACGAACACCGGGGAGCTGTTTTTT.